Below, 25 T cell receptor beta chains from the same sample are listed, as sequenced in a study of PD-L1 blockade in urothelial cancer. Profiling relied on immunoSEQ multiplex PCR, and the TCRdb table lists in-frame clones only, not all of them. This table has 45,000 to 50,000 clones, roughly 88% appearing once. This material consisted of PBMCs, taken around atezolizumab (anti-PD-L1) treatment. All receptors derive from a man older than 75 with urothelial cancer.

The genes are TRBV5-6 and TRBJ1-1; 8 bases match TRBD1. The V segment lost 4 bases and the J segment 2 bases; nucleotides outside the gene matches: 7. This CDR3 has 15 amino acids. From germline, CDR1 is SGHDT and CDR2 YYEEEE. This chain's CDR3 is CASSVGQGLNTEAFF. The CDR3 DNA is TGTGCCAGCAGCGTCGGACAGGGACTAAACACTGAAGCTTTCTTT.

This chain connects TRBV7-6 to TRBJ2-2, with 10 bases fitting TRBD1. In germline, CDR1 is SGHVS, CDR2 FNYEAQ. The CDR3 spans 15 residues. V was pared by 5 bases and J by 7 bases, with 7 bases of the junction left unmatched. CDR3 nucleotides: TGTGCCAGCAGCGGTGGGACAGGGGTTAGCGGGGAGCTGTTTTTT. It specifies CASSGGTGVSGELFF.

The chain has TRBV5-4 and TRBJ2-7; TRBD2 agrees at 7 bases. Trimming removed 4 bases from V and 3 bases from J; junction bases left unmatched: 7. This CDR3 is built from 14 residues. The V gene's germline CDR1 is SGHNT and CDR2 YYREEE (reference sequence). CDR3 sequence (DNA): TGTGCCAGCAGCGCTGGACTAGTCGGCTACGAGCAGTACTTC. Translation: CASSAGLVGYEQYF. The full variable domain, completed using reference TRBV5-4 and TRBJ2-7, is ETGVTQSPTHLIKTRGQQVTLRCSSQSGHNTVSWYQQALGQGPQFIFQYYREEENGRGNFPPRFSGLQFPNYSSELNVNALELDDSALYLCASSAGLVGYEQYFGPGTRLTVT.

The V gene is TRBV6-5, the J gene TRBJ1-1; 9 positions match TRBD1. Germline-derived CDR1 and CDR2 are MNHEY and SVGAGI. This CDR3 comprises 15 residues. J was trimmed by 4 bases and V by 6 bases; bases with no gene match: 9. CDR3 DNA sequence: TGTGCCAGCAGGAATGACAGGGACAGGGTCACTGAAGCTTTCTTT. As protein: CASRNDRDRVTEAFF.

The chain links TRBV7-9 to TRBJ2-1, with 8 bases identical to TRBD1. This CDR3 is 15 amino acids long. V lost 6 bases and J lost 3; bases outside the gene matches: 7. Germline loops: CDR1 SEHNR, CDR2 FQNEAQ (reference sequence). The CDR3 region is CASSPDRGNYNEQFF. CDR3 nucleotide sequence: TGTGCCAGCAGTCCTGACAGGGGAAACTACAATGAGCAGTTCTTC.

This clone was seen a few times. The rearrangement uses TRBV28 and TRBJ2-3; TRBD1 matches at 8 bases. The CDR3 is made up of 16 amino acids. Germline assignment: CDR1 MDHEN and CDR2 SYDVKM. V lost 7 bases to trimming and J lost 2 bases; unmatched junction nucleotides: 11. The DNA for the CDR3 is TGTGCCAGCACTGACAGGGGCGGTCGACACACAGATACGCAGTATTTT. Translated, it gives CASTDRGGRHTDTQYF.

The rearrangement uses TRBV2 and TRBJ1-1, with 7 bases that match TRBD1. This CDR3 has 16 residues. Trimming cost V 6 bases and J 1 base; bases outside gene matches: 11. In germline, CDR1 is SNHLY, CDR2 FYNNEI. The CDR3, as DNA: TGTGCCAGCAGAGCGGAGGGGGCGAGGGGGAACACTGAAGCTTTCTTT. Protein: CASRAEGARGNTEAFF.

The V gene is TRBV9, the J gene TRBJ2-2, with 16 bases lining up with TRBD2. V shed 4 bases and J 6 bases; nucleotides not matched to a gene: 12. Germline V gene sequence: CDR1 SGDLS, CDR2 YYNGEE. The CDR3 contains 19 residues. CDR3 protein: CASSLSTGTSGRAPGELFF. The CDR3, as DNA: TGTGCCAGCAGCCTTTCTACCGGGACTAGCGGGAGGGCCCCCGGGGAGCTGTTTTTT.

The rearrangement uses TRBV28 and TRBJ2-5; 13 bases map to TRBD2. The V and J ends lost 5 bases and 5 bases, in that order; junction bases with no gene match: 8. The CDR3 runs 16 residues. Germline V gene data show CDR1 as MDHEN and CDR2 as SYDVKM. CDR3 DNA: TGTGCCAGCAGTGGACGGACTAGCGGGAGAAGGGAGACCCAGTACTTC. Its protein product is CASSGRTSGRRETQYF.

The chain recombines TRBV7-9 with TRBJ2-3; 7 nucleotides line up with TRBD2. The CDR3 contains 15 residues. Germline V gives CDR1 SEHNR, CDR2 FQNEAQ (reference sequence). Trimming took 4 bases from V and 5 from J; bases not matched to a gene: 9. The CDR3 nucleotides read TGTGCCAGCAGCTCCTGGCGGGAGTCGAGAGATACGCAGTATTTT. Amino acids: CASSSWRESRDTQYF.

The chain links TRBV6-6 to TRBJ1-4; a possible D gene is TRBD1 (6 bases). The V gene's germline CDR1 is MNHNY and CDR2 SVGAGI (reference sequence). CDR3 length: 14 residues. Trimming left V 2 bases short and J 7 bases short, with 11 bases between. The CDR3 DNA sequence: TGTGCCAGCAGTTACGCAGGGGATGGTGAAAAACTGTTTTTT. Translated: CASSYAGDGEKLFF.

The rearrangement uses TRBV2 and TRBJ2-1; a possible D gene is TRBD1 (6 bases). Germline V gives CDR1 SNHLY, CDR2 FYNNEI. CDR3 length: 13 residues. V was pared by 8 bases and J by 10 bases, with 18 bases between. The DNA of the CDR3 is TGTGCCAGCGCCCGAAGTACTGGGGGCGAGCAGTTCTTC. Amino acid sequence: CASARSTGGEQFF.

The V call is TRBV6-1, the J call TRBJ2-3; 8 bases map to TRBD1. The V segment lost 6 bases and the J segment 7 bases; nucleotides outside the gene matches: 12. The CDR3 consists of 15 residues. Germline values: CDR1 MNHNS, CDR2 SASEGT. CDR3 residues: CASSPTPGGGHTQYF. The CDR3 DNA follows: TGTGCCAGCAGCCCAACACCAGGGGGCGGACATACGCAGTATTTT.

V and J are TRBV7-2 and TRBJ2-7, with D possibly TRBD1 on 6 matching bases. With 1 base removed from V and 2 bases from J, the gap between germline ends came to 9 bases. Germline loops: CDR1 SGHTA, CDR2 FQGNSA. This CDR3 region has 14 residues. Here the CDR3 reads CASSLGTGTYEQYF. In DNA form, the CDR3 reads TGTGCCAGCAGCTTAGGTACAGGGACCTACGAGCAGTACTTC.

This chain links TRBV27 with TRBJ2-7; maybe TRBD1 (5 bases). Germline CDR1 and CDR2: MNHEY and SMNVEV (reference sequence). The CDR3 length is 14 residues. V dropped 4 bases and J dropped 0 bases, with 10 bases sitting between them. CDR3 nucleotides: TGTGCCAGCAGTTATAGGGGATACTCCTACGAGCAGTACTTC. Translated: CASSYRGYSYEQYF.

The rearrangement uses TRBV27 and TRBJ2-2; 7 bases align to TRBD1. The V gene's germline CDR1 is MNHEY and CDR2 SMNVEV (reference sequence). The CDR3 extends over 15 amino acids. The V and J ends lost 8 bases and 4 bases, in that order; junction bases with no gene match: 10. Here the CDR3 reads CASGNRDSFTGELFF. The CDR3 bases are TGTGCCAGCGGAAACCGGGACAGCTTCACCGGGGAGCTGTTTTTT.

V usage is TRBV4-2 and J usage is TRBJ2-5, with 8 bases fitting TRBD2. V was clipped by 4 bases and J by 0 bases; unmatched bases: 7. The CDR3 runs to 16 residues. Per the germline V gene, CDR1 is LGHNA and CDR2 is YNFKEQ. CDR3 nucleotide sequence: TGTGCCAGCAGCCGAGTAGCGGGGTCGTACCAAGAGACCCAGTACTTC. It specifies CASSRVAGSYQETQYF.

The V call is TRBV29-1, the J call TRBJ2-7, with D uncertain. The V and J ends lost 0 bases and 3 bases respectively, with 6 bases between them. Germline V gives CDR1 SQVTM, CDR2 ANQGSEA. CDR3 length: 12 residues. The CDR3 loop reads CSVEDRLYEQYF. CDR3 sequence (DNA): TGCAGCGTTGAAGATCGACTCTACGAGCAGTACTTC.

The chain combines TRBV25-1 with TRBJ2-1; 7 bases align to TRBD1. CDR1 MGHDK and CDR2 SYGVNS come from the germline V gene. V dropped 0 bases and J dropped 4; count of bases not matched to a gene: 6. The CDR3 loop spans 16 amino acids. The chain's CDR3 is CASSEYRAGGYNEQFF. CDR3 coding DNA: TGTGCCAGCAGTGAATATAGGGCAGGGGGTTACAATGAGCAGTTCTTC.

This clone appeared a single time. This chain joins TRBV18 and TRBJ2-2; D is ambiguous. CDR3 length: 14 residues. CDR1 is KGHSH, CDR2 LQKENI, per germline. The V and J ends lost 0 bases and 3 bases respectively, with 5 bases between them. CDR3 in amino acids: CASSPPEYTGELFF. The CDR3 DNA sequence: TGTGCCAGCTCACCACCGGAGTACACCGGGGAGCTGTTTTTT.

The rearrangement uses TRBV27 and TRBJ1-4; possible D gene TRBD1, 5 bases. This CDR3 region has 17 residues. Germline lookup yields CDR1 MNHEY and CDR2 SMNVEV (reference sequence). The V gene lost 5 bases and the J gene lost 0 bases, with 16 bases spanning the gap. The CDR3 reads CASSTQTEGATNEKLFF. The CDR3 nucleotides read TGTGCCAGCAGTACCCAAACGGAAGGGGCAACTAATGAAAAACTGTTTTTT.

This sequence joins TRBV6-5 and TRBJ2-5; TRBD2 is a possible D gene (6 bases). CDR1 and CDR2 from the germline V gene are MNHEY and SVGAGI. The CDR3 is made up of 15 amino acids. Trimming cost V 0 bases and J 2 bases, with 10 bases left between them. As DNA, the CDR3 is TGTGCCAGCAGTTACTCGAAGGGGAGGCAAGAGACCCAGTACTTC. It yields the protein CASSYSKGRQETQYF.

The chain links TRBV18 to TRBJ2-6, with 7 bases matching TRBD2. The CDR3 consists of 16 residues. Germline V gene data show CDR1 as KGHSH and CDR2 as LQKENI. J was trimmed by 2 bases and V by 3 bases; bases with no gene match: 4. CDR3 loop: CASSPGGIAGANVLTF. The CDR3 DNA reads TGTGCCAGCTCACCCGGGGGGATTGCTGGGGCCAACGTCCTGACTTTC.

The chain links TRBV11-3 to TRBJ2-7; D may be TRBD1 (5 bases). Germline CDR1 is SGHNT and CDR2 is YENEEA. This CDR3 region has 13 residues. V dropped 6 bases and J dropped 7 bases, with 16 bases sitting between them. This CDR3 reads CASSLGQGWEQYF. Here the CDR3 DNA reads TGTGCCAGCAGTTTGGGGCAGGGATGGGAGCAGTACTTC.

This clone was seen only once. CDR3 sequence reads: CSAQRDRGRGETQYF. The CDR3 coding sequence is TGCAGCGCACAGAGGGACAGGGGTAGGGGAGAGACCCAGTACTTC. This chain joins TRBV29-1 and TRBJ2-5, with TRBD1 matching over 10 bases. CDR3 length equals 15 residues. V lost 7 bases and J lost 4; bases outside the gene matches: 12. The V gene's germline CDR1 is SQVTM and CDR2 ANQGSEA.